Within the sample, the clone carrying this T cell receptor beta chain is large. Its antigen remains unknown. This entry comes from a study of T-cell memory formation after mild COVID-19. TCR alpha and TCR beta cDNA libraries carrying sample barcodes and UMIs came from 5'RACE with constant-segment primers. One entry per CDR3 protein, called by TCRdb with MiXCR from the 5' RACE reads. The repertoire holds a few hundred thousand distinct CDR3 sequences, approximately 15% seen once, with around 22% in the top ten. CDR1 is SEHNR, CDR2 FQNEAQ, per germline (reference sequence). The CDR3 extends over 15 amino acids. V gave up 5 bases and J gave up 2 bases; unmatched junction bases: 9. Study-level findings and limits: Researchers could not confirm that second-wave clones peaking on day 37 targeted SARS-CoV-2.

This chain connects TRBV7-9 to TRBJ2-7; 7 bases align to TRBD1. The receptor comes from a young man who had mild COVID-19 (a few samples of this study predate the infection). Cell type and time point are not known. The sequenced sample was PBMCs or a T cell subset sorted from them (not recorded which). CDR3: CASSALDRDTYEQYF. CDR3 coding DNA: TGTGCCAGCAGCGCACTCGACAGGGACACCTACGAGCAGTACTTC.